Listed below are T cell receptor beta chains from one sample, sequenced in a study of OX40 agonist ivuxolimab in advanced cancers. Only in-frame clones appear in the TCRdb table, and some are missing; sequencing was by immunoSEQ multiplex PCR. The data show 75,000 to 100,000 clones, with 87% seen just once and 0.4% to 0.65% held by the top ten. The source material was CD4+ or CD8+ T cells sorted from blood, sampled in a trial of the OX40 agonist ivuxolimab. These receptors were taken from an adult with an advanced solid tumor such as melanoma, head and neck, liver or kidney cancer. The CDR3 runs from the conserved cysteine through the conserved F or W.

TRBV14 CASSPTTDGTEAFF
TRBV27 CASSPPRRTRNYGYTF
TRBV18 CASSRDSGTGEQYF
TRBV12-5 CASALWGPYGYTF
TRBV5-1 CASSWGQGAGELFF
TRBV2 CASIPDSRKPKRFF
TRBV5-1 CASSFIGRSDEKLFF
TRBV5-1 CASSWGSGDTQYF
TRBV11-2 CASSLAGALDNEQFF
TRBV19 CASMGNPPVNEQFF
TRBV5-1 CASSSLAGGLRYTDTQYF
TRBV20-1 CSAGPAETQYF
TRBV11-2 CASSSVPGREIGQFF
TRBV6-5 CASSFRRGDYEQYF
TRBV15 CATSRDGSDRGRGNTIYF
TRBV5-1 CASSFRGGNQPQHF
TRBV18 CASSPTRRSTEAFF
TRBV5-1 CASSLDWTGSNEQFF
TRBV7-2 CASSFGQASNSPLHF
TRBV2 CASSSESYEQYF
TRBV25-1 CASRRTGVSLHF
TRBV4-2 CASSQDYRSETQYF
TRBV7-2 CASRSEGAGQVQPQHF
TRBV10-3 CAISEPVRMGYTF
TRBV28 CASSLTQGAIGYGYTF
TRBV11-3 CASSLGGFRPPLGEQFF
TRBV7-2 CASSRRDTEKLFF
TRBV27 CASSLYLGAMNTEAFF
TRBV5-1 CASNPQGRNYGYTF
TRBV19 CASRPSGTGTEKLFF
TRBV6-6 CASSSDRAYSYEQYF
TRBV18 CASSPLSQENTGELFF
TRBV7-9 CASSSNRGPTDTQYF